These T cell receptor beta chains were read from a single sample in a study of OX40 agonist ivuxolimab in advanced cancers. Clones were read by immunoSEQ multiplex PCR, and TCRdb kept only the in-frame ones, dropping some. The sample has 9,500 to 15,000 clones, about three quarters seen once; the top ten hold more than 13%. The specimen comprised CD4+ or CD8+ T cells sorted from blood, sampled in a trial of the OX40 agonist ivuxolimab. The receptor set was obtained from an adult with an advanced solid tumor such as melanoma, head and neck, liver or kidney cancer. Each CDR3 is given with its conserved first and last residue. Fields, in order: V gene, D gene, CDR3 protein. A D gene is named only where the DNA matches it firmly.

v_call: TRBV10-3; d_call: TRBD2; cdr3_aa: CAISGPSGRDSYEQYF
v_call: TRBV7-9; d_call: TRBD2; cdr3_aa: CASSSSGRTWGEQYF
v_call: TRBV6-1; d_call: .; cdr3_aa: CASSEYLGRGYSNQPQHF
v_call: TRBV27; d_call: .; cdr3_aa: CASSSTGGRSYNEQFF
v_call: TRBV11-3; d_call: TRBD1; cdr3_aa: CASTLGQGESPLHF
v_call: TRBV25-1; d_call: TRBD1; cdr3_aa: CASSEEVSPQGARNGYTF
v_call: TRBV4-1; d_call: .; cdr3_aa: CASSQTGPYTDTQYF
v_call: TRBV13; d_call: TRBD1; cdr3_aa: CASRPDRGQGGEQFF
v_call: TRBV7-9; d_call: .; cdr3_aa: CASSPTSSAITDTQYF
v_call: TRBV5-4; d_call: .; cdr3_aa: CASSFGTSAYEQYF
v_call: TRBV7-9; d_call: .; cdr3_aa: CASSLALSEQYF
v_call: TRBV9; d_call: .; cdr3_aa: CASSVDGSPKNIQYF
v_call: TRBV5-1; d_call: TRBD2; cdr3_aa: CASSPGLAGILNEQFF
v_call: TRBV27; d_call: TRBD2; cdr3_aa: CASSPVAGGTYEQYF
v_call: TRBV9; d_call: TRBD1; cdr3_aa: CASSPRTGGRTRFF
v_call: TRBV4-2; d_call: .; cdr3_aa: CASSQEFDTQYF
v_call: TRBV7-9; d_call: .; cdr3_aa: CASSQQRTGSYEQYF
v_call: TRBV7-3; d_call: TRBD2; cdr3_aa: CASSLTAGGRNEQFF
v_call: TRBV27; d_call: TRBD2; cdr3_aa: CASSLPAGGPGGELFF
v_call: TRBV7-9; d_call: .; cdr3_aa: CASSLAFEQYF
v_call: TRBV9; d_call: TRBD1; cdr3_aa: CASSDGQGYEQYF
v_call: TRBV9; d_call: .; cdr3_aa: CASSPTGPHNEQFF
v_call: TRBV5-4; d_call: .; cdr3_aa: CASSITDTGELFF
v_call: TRBV11-3; d_call: TRBD2; cdr3_aa: CASSLDGAGEGDTQYF
v_call: TRBV23-1; d_call: .; cdr3_aa: CASRRQEKNTEAFF
v_call: TRBV27; d_call: TRBD2; cdr3_aa: CASSLGTSGSVYNEQFF
v_call: TRBV27; d_call: TRBD2; cdr3_aa: CASSLKPTSGTYTDTQYF
v_call: TRBV5-6; d_call: TRBD2; cdr3_aa: CASSLIAGVSDTQYF
v_call: TRBV2; d_call: TRBD2; cdr3_aa: CASRDIAGGVTGELFF
v_call: TRBV19; d_call: TRBD1; cdr3_aa: CASSVGQGYTEAFF
v_call: TRBV9; d_call: .; cdr3_aa: CASSGGDTDTQYF
v_call: TRBV7-3; d_call: TRBD2; cdr3_aa: CASSYSDSSGKIQETQYF
v_call: TRBV4-1; d_call: .; cdr3_aa: CASSQDQWRADEQYF
v_call: TRBV27; d_call: .; cdr3_aa: CASSSLGTQYF
v_call: TRBV13; d_call: .; cdr3_aa: CASTSDYNSATQYF
v_call: TRBV5-1; d_call: .; cdr3_aa: CASNLFPGVNQPQHF
v_call: TRBV28; d_call: .; cdr3_aa: CASSEGSGELFF
v_call: TRBV9; d_call: .; cdr3_aa: CASSNGPRESYGYTF
v_call: TRBV27; d_call: .; cdr3_aa: CASTPGHSNQPQHF
v_call: TRBV27; d_call: TRBD2; cdr3_aa: CASSFQTSGPAYEQFF
v_call: TRBV18; d_call: .; cdr3_aa: CASSPPSTEGLQPQHF
v_call: TRBV13; d_call: .; cdr3_aa: CASSLGHRTQYF
v_call: TRBV7-6; d_call: .; cdr3_aa: CASSYGGGGRGYTF
v_call: TRBV11-3; d_call: TRBD2; cdr3_aa: CASSATSGRDQETQYF
v_call: TRBV27; d_call: .; cdr3_aa: CASSWGGSYEQYF
v_call: TRBV28; d_call: TRBD1; cdr3_aa: CASSLWDRGPETQYF
v_call: TRBV6-5; d_call: TRBD2; cdr3_aa: CASSSQGTSLYEQYF
v_call: TRBV5-5; d_call: TRBD1; cdr3_aa: CASSLGDSGLGGYTF
v_call: TRBV6-1; d_call: .; cdr3_aa: CASSEGPDNEQFF